This T cell receptor (beta chain) was observed in a study of Siglec-9 on CD8 T cells in melanoma (dated by TCRdb to the late 2010s). General notes on the study: The study examined the expression of Siglec-9 on CD8+ T cells and how Siglec-9 regulates T cells within the melanoma tumor microenvironment.

The library relied on the immunoSEQ multiplex PCR assay. Entries here come from immuneACCESS through TCRdb and include only in-frame sequences with V and J called. Some clones fail to appear in such tables; in the studies checked, an unresolved V gene covers under half of the shortfall, and the cause of the remainder is unknown. The sample contains some 27,000 clones, approximately 80% of them found a single time. Of the sample, 5.5% to 7.5% falls within the top ten clones. V lost 2 bases and J lost 7 bases; the stretch between them is 12 bases long. CDR1 SGHDT and CDR2 YYEEEE were looked up in the germline V gene. From the cysteine through the phenylalanine, the CDR3 covers 14 amino acids. The sequence is cut down to CDR3 DNA, 42 bases in frame from base 1. What the research found in general, with its limitations: An effector memory CD8+ T-cell subset that appeared to accumulate within melanoma tumors was reported to be marked and regulated by Siglec-9.

On this clone: This receptor's antigen is unknown. No base qualities exist here, and no much larger clone lies one base off it.

The chain was built from TRBV5-6 and TRBJ2-2, with TRBD2 perhaps the D gene, on 6 matching bases. This sequence was found in a human donor in good health. Sample: Siglec-9- CD8+ T cells sorted from blood. The cell subset or site tag for this specimen amounts to: CD8 T cells lacking Siglec-9. Read as DNA, the sequence is TGTGCCAGCAGCTTCTGGGGAGGTGACGGGGAGCTGTTTTTT. Translated, this is CASSFWGGDGELFF.